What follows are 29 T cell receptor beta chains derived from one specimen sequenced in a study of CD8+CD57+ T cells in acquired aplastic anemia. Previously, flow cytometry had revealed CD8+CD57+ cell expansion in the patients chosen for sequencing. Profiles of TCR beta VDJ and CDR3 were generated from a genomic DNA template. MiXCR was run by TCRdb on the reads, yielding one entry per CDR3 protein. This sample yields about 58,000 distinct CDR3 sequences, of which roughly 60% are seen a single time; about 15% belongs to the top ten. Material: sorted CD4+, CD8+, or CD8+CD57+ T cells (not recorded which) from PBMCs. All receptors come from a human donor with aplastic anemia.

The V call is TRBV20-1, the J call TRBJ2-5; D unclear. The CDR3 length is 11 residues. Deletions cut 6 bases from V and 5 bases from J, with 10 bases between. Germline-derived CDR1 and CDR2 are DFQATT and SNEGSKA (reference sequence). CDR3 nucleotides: TGCAGTGCCAGCGTGGGGGAGACCCAGTACTTC. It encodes CSASVGETQYF.

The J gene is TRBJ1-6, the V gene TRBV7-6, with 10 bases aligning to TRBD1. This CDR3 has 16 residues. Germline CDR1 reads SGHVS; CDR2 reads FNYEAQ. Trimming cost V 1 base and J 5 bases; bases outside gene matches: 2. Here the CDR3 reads CASSLGDRGHNSPLHF. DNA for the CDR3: TGTGCCAGCAGCTTAGGGGACAGGGGACATAATTCACCCCTCCACTTT.

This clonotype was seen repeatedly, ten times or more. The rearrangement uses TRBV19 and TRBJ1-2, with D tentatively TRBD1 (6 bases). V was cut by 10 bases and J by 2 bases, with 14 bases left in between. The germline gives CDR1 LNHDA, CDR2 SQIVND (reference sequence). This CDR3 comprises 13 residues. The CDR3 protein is CATTDSLNYGYTF. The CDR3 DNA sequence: TGTGCCACTACGGACAGCCTAAACTATGGCTACACCTTC. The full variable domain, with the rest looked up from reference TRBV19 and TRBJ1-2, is DGGITQSPKYLFRKEGQNVTLSCEQNLNHDAMYWYRQDPGQGLRLIYYSQIVNDFQKGDIAEGYSVSREKKESFPLTVTSAQKNPTAFYLCATTDSLNYGYTFGSGTRLTVV.

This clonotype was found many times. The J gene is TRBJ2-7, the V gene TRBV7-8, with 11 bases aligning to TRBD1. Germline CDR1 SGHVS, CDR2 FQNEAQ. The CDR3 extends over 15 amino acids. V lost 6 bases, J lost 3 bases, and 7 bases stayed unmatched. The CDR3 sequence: CASRYGTGGLYEQYF. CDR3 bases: TGTGCCAGCAGATACGGGACAGGGGGTCTCTACGAGCAGTACTTC.

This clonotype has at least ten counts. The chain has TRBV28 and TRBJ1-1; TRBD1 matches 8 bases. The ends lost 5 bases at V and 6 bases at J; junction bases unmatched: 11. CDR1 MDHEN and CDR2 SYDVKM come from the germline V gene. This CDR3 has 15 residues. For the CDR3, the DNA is TGTGCCAGCAGTATCTCCGGGACAGGAGAGGCTGAAGCTTTCTTT. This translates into CASSISGTGEAEAFF.

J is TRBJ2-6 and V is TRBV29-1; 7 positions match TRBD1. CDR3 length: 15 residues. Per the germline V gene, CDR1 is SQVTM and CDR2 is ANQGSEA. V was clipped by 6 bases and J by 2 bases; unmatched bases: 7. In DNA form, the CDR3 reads TGCAGCGTCTTGATTACAGGGGCTGGGGCCAACGTCCTGACTTTC. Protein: CSVLITGAGANVLTF.

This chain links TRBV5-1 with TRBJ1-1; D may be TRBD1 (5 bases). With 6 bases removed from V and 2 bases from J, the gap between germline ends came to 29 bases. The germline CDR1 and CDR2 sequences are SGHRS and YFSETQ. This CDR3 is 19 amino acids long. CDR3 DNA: TGCGCCAGCACGGGGGAGTCCAACCTCCCGTGGATGATTAACACTGAAGCTTTCTTT. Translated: CASTGESNLPWMINTEAFF.

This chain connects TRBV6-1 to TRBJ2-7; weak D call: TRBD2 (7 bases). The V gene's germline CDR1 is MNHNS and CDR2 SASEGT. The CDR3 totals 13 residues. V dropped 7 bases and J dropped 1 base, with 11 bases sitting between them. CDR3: CASMRGGSYEQYF. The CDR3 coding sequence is TGTGCCAGCATGAGGGGGGGGTCCTACGAGCAGTACTTC.

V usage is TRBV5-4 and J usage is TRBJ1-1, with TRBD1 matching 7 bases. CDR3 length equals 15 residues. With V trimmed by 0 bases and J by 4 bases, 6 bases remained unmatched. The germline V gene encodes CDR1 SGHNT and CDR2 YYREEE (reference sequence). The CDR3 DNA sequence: TGTGCCAGCAGCTTGGATGCAGGGGGAGGCACTGAAGCTTTCTTT. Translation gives CASSLDAGGGTEAFF.

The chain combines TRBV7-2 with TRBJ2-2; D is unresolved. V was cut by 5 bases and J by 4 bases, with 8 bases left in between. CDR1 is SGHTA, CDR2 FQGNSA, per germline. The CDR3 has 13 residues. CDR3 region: CASSMVVTGELFF. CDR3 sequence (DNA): TGTGCCAGCAGCATGGTGGTCACCGGGGAGCTGTTTTTT. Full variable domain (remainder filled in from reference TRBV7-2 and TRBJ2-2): GAGVSQSPSNKVTEKGKDVELRCDPISGHTALYWYRQSLGQGLEFLIYFQGNSAPDKSGLPSDRFSAERTGGSVSTLTIQRTQQEDSAVYLCASSMVVTGELFFGEGSRLTVL.

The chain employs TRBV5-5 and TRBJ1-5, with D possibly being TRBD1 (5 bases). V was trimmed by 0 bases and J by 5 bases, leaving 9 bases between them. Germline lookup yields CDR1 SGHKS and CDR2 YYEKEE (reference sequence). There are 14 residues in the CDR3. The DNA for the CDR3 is TGTGCCAGCAGCTTGGGGGGGAGGGATCAGCCCCAGCATTTT. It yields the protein CASSLGGRDQPQHF.

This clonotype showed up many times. This CDR3 is CASSFKGLAGRDTQYF. Here the CDR3 DNA reads TGTGCCAGCAGCTTTAAGGGACTAGCGGGGCGAGATACGCAGTATTTT. The J gene is TRBJ2-3, the V gene TRBV5-4; 13 nucleotides line up with TRBD2. Germline CDR1 reads SGHNT; CDR2 reads YYREEE (reference sequence). The CDR3 sequence is 16 residues long. The junction had 5 bases not matched to a gene; V was cut back by 2 bases and J by 5 bases.

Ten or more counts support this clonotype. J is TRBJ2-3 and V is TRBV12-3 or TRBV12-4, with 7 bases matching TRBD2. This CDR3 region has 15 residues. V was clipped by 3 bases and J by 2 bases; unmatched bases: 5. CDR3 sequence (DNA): TGTGCCAGCAGTTTCCCTAGCGGCTACACAGATACGCAGTATTTT. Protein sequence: CASSFPSGYTDTQYF.

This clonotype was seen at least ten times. CDR3 sequence reads: CASSFGTDYEQYF. DNA for the CDR3: TGTGCCAGCAGTTTTGGGACAGACTACGAGCAGTACTTC. The chain employs TRBV12-3 or TRBV12-4 and TRBJ2-7; 7 bases fit TRBD1. The CDR3 is made up of 13 amino acids. V gave up 3 bases and J gave up 3 bases; unmatched junction bases: 2.

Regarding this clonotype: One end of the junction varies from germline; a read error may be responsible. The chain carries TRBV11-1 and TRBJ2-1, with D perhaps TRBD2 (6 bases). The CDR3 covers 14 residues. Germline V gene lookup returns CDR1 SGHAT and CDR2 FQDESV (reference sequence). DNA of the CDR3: TGCGCCAGCAGCTTTGACTCTACTCTAGCGGAGCAGTTCTTC. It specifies CASSFDSTLAEQFF.

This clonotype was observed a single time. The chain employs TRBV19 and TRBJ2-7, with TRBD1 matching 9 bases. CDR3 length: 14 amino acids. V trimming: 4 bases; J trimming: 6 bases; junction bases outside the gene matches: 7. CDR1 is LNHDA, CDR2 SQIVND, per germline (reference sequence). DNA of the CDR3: TGTGCCAGTAGTACATCCGGGACAGGGACCGAGCAGTACTTC. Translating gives CASSTSGTGTEQYF.

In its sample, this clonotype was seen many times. CDR3 nucleotide sequence: TGTGCCTGGAGTGTAGGGACAGGGACCGGGGAGCTGTTTTTT. The encoded protein is CAWSVGTGTGELFF. This chain connects TRBV30 to TRBJ2-2, with 9 nucleotides matching TRBD1. The CDR3 length is 14 residues. The trim removed 0 bases at V and 5 bases at J, leaving 1 base unmatched. CDR1 and CDR2 from the germline V gene are GTSNPN and SVGIG (reference sequence).

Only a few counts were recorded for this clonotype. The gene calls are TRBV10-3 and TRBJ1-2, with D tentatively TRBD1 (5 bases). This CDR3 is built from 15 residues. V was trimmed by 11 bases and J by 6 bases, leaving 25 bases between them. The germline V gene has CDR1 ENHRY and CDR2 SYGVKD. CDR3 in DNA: TGTGCCGCACGCCGAAGGGGCAATGAGTTCGATGGCTACACCTTC. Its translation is CAARRRGNEFDGYTF.

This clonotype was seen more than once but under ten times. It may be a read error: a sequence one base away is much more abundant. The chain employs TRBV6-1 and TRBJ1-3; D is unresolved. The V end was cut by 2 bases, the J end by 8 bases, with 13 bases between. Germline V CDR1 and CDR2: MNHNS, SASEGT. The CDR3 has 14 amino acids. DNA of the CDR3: TGTGCCAGCAGTGAATCGCAAACGAGGGACACCATATATTTT. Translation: CASSESQTRDTIYF.

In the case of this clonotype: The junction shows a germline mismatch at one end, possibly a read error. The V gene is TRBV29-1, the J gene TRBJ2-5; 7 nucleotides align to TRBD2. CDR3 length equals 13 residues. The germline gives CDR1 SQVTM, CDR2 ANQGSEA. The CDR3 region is CSVNGGNRETQYF. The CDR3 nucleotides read TGCAGCGTCAACGGGGGGAACCGGGAGACCCAATACTTC.

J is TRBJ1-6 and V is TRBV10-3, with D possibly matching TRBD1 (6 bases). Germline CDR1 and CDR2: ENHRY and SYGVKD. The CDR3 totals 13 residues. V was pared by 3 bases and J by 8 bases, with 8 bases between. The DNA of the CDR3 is TGTGCCATCAGTGAATCAGGGGATTCACCCCTCCACTTT. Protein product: CAISESGDSPLHF.

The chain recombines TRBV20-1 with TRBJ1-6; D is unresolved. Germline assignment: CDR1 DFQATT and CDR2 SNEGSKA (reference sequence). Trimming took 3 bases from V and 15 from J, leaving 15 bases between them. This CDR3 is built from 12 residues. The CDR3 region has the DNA TGCAGTGCTAGGTCTGTGGAACTGGGCCTCCACTTT. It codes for CSARSVELGLHF.

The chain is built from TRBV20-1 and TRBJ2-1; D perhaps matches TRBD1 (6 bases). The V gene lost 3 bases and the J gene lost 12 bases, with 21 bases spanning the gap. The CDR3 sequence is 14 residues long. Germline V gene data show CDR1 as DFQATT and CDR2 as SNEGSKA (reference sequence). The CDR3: CSARPGHQTGVQFF. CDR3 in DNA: TGCAGTGCTAGGCCGGGACATCAAACCGGTGTGCAGTTCTTC.

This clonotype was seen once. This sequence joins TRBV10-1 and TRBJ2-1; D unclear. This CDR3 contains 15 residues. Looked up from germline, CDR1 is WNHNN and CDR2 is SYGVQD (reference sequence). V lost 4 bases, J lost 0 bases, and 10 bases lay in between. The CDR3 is CASSGDGSSYNEQFF. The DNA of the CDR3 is TGCGCCAGCAGTGGAGACGGCAGCTCCTACAATGAGCAGTTCTTC.

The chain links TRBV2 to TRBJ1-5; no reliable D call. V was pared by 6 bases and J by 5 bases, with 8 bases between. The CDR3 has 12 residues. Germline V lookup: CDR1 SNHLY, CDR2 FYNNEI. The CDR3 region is CASRREHQPQHF. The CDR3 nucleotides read TGTGCCAGCAGGCGAGAACATCAGCCCCAGCATTTT.

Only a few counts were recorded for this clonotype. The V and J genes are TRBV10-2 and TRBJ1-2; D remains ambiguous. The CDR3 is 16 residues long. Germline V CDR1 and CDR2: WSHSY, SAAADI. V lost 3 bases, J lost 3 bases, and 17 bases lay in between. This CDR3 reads CASSDGRGKVDYGYTF. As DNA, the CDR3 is TGCGCCAGCAGTGATGGGAGAGGTAAAGTAGACTATGGCTACACCTTC.

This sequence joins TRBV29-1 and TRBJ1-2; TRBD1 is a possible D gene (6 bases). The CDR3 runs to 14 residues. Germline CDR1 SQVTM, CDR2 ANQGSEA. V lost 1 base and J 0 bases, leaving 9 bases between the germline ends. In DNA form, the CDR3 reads TGCAGCGTTGAAGTGGACAGTCCTAACTATGGCTACACCTTC. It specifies CSVEVDSPNYGYTF.

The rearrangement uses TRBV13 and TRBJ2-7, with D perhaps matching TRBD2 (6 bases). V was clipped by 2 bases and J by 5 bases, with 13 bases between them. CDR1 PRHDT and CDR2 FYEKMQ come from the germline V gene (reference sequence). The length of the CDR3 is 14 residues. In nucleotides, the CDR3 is TGTGCCAGCAGCTTACCCCGGGGGTTCGACGAGCAGTACTTC. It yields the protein CASSLPRGFDEQYF.

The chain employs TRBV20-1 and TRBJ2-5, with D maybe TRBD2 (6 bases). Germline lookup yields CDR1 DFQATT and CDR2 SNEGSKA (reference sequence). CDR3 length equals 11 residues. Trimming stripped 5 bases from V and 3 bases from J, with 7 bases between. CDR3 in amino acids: CSAGGKETQYF. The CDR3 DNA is TGCAGTGCTGGCGGGAAAGAGACCCAGTACTTC.